This T cell receptor beta chain was sequenced in a study of vaccination and CD4 T cells after COVID-19. The study sequenced cultured CD4+ T cell DNA using the Oncomine TCR Beta short-read assay. TCRdb reprocessed the PCR reads with MiXCR, giving one entry per CDR3 protein. The repertoire consists of 8,700 or so distinct CDR3 sequences, with 65% to 70% occurring once and the leading ten covering approximately 10%. Germline V gene data show CDR1 as SEHNR and CDR2 as FQNEAQ (reference sequence). This CDR3 comprises 12 residues. V lost 2 bases and J 3 bases, leaving 5 bases between the germline ends. Treatment reported: roughly 10-day PBMC culture with coronavirus spike peptide pools or control peptides (ViraFEST assay). With respect to this clonotype: The target antigen is unknown.

The source was CD4+ T cells from blood, cultured in vitro, collected before SARS-CoV-2 vaccination. The chain is built from TRBV7-9 and TRBJ2-7; D not resolved. This receptor was obtained from a human donor who had recovered from COVID-19. CDR3: CASSLYGYEQYF. CDR3 DNA sequence: TGTGCCAGCAGCTTATACGGCTACGAGCAGTACTTC.